This T cell receptor beta chain was retrieved from a study of blood T cell repertoires in COVID-19. This CDR3 is built from 14 residues. V lost 5 bases, J lost 4 bases, and 4 bases stayed unmatched. CDR1 MNHEY and CDR2 SVGAGI come from the germline V gene. The protocol was immunoSEQ multiplex PCR, while the TCRdb copy is restricted to in-frame clones and leaves out a portion. The sample holds 200,000 to 250,000 clones, approximately 78% seen once. Seattle patient enrollment occurred during active infection, with longitudinal follow-up thereafter. This receptor was identified in a woman of 80 years or more with COVID-19, enrolled during active disease. V gene TRBV6-5 combines with J gene TRBJ2-1; 8 bases are shared with TRBD2. Source material: peripheral blood. The CDR3 bases are TGTGCCAGCAGTCCCGGGACTAGATACAATGAGCAGTTCTTC. Amino acid sequence: CASSPGTRYNEQFF.